These 15 T cell receptor beta chains were sequenced from one sample in a study of cytomegalovirus exposure and HLA in healthy donors. Sequencing used immunoSEQ multiplex PCR; TCRdb keeps in-frame clones, though not all of them. The sample lists roughly 70,000 clones, roughly 95% seen once, with less than 3.5% in the top ten. Sequenced sample: PBMCs. The source is a man aged 18 to 29 in good health and CMV-seronegative.

This chain links TRBV9 with TRBJ2-7; a weak D match, TRBD1 (5 bases). The CDR3 is made up of 14 amino acids. V was pared by 0 bases and J by 0 bases, with 7 bases between. Germline loops: CDR1 SGDLS, CDR2 YYNGEE. The CDR3 coding sequence is TGTGCCAGCAGCGTAGGACAGAGCTCCTACGAGCAGTACTTC. Its translation is CASSVGQSSYEQYF.

The CDR3, as DNA: TGTGCCAGCAGCGTAGGCGGGGCTCCCGGGACTGAAGCTTTCTTT. Translated, it gives CASSVGGAPGTEAFF. V usage is TRBV9 and J usage is TRBJ1-1; D perhaps matches TRBD1 (5 bases). This CDR3 contains 15 residues. The germline V gene has CDR1 SGDLS and CDR2 YYNGEE. Trimming took 0 bases from V and 5 from J, leaving 14 bases between them.

This chain uses TRBV6-6 with TRBJ1-2; the D gene is possibly TRBD1 (6 bases). V was trimmed by 6 bases and J by 8 bases, leaving 13 bases between them. Germline V lookup: CDR1 MNHNY, CDR2 SVGAGI (reference sequence). The CDR3 is made up of 12 amino acids. CDR3 in amino acids: CASRSGALGYTF. Here the CDR3 DNA reads TGTGCCAGCAGATCAGGGGCTCTCGGCTACACCTTC.

On this clone: The same CDR3 arises from other DNA sequences in this sample as well. V and J are TRBV5-1 and TRBJ2-2, with no clear D. There are 15 residues in the CDR3. The V gene lost 1 base and the J gene lost 2 bases, with 9 bases spanning the gap. Looked up from germline, CDR1 is SGHRS and CDR2 is YFSETQ. This chain's CDR3 is CASSLSTANTGELFF. DNA of the CDR3: TGCGCCAGCAGCTTGTCTACAGCTAACACCGGGGAGCTGTTTTTT.

V is TRBV7-9 and J is TRBJ1-1; no clear D gene. Trimming removed 4 bases at V and 2 bases at J, with 17 bases between. Germline loops: CDR1 SEHNR, CDR2 FQNEAQ (reference sequence). The CDR3 is made up of 16 amino acids. The CDR3 nucleotides read TGTGCCAGCAGCTCAAGCTCTCCCGATTTTAACACTGAAGCTTTCTTT. Amino acid sequence: CASSSSSPDFNTEAFF.

V usage is TRBV19 and J usage is TRBJ1-2, with D tentatively TRBD1 (6 bases). The CDR3 runs to 14 residues. In germline, CDR1 is LNHDA, CDR2 SQIVND (reference sequence). V lost 5 bases and J 3 bases, leaving 13 bases between the germline ends. The CDR3 DNA reads as TGTGCCAGTAGTCTGTCAGGGGCCTACTATGGCTACACCTTC. This translates into CASSLSGAYYGYTF.

This clone showed up just once. The chain uses TRBV28 and TRBJ2-1; no firm D call. The germline gives CDR1 MDHEN, CDR2 SYDVKM. The CDR3 has 16 residues. V dropped 5 bases and J dropped 2 bases, with 16 bases sitting between them. DNA of the CDR3: TGTGCCAGCAGTCCATTAGCCAAAGCAGCCTACAATGAGCAGTTCTTC. Amino acids: CASSPLAKAAYNEQFF.

J is TRBJ2-4 and V is TRBV7-2; TRBD2 matches 9 bases. Germline values: CDR1 SGHTA, CDR2 FQGNSA. V was pared by 1 base and J by 0 bases, with 7 bases of the junction left unmatched. The CDR3 runs 18 residues. Written as DNA, the CDR3 is TGTGCCAGCAGCTTAGGGTTTAGCGGGGGTGTAGCCAAAAACATTCAGTACTTC. It codes for CASSLGFSGGVAKNIQYF.

Comments on this clone: Additional DNA sequences in this sample encode the identical CDR3. The rearrangement links TRBV6-5 to TRBJ1-1; a weak D match, TRBD1 (5 bases). The germline gives CDR1 MNHEY, CDR2 SVGAGI. The CDR3 runs 11 residues. V was trimmed by 2 bases and J by 7 bases, leaving 5 bases between them. Here the CDR3 reads CASSYRGEAFF. CDR3 bases: TGTGCCAGCAGTTACAGGGGTGAAGCTTTCTTT.

This sequence joins TRBV2 and TRBJ2-2; TRBD2 agrees at 13 bases. Germline lookup yields CDR1 SNHLY and CDR2 FYNNEI. This CDR3 is built from 18 residues. The V and J ends lost 3 bases and 6 bases, in that order; junction bases with no gene match: 10. CDR3 region: CASSDPGLAGLGAGELFF. The CDR3 nucleotides are TGTGCCAGCAGTGACCCGGGACTAGCGGGGTTAGGAGCCGGGGAGCTGTTTTTT. Complete variable domain (other parts from reference TRBV2 and TRBJ2-2): EPEVTQTPSHQVTQMGQEVILRCVPISNHLYFYWYRQILGQKVEFLVSFYNNEISEKSEIFDDQFSVERPDGSNFTLKIRSTKLEDSAMYFCASSDPGLAGLGAGELFFGEGSRLTVL.

The V and J genes are TRBV30 and TRBJ1-2; maybe TRBD1 (5 bases). Germline V gives CDR1 GTSNPN, CDR2 SVGIG (reference sequence). The CDR3 has 13 amino acids. The germline V and J ends were trimmed by 2 bases and 6 bases, with 13 bases remaining between them. The CDR3 here is CAWSPRQKDGYTF. The CDR3 DNA is TGTGCCTGGAGTCCCAGACAGAAGGATGGCTACACCTTC.

V gene TRBV11-2 combines with J gene TRBJ2-6; D perhaps matches TRBD1 (5 bases). Germline assignment: CDR1 SGHAT and CDR2 FQNNGV. The V gene lost 5 bases and the J gene lost 0 bases, with 14 bases spanning the gap. This CDR3 has 17 residues. The CDR3 here is CASSPQGQISGANVLTF. Written as DNA, the CDR3 is TGTGCCAGCAGCCCTCAGGGTCAAATCTCTGGGGCCAACGTCCTGACTTTC. Together with reference TRBV11-2 and TRBJ2-6, the CDR3 gives the full variable domain: EAGVAQSPRYKIIEKRQSVAFWCNPISGHATLYWYQQILGQGPKLLIQFQNNGVVDDSQLPKDRFSAERLKGVDSTLKIQPAKLEDSAVYLCASSPQGQISGANVLTFGAGSRLTVL.

The chain has TRBV11-2 and TRBJ1-1; 11 bases align to TRBD1. The CDR3 consists of 14 residues. V lost 3 bases to trimming and J lost 4 bases; unmatched junction nucleotides: 1. Germline CDR1 and CDR2: SGHAT and FQNNGV. CDR3 amino acids: CASSLGQGGTEAFF. The DNA for the CDR3 is TGTGCCAGCAGCTTGGGACAGGGGGGCACTGAAGCTTTCTTT.

The rearrangement links TRBV30 to TRBJ1-5, with TRBD1 identical over 8 bases. This CDR3 has 15 amino acids. The germline gives CDR1 GTSNPN, CDR2 SVGIG (reference sequence). V trimming: 0 bases; J trimming: 5 bases; junction bases outside the gene matches: 6. CDR3 coding DNA: TGTGCCTGGAGTGTCGACAGGGGTAACTATCAGCCCCAGCATTTT. It is translated as CAWSVDRGNYQPQHF.

The genes are TRBV6-5 and TRBJ2-7, with D tentatively TRBD1 (6 bases). Germline V gives CDR1 MNHEY, CDR2 SVGAGI. The CDR3 spans 14 residues. V shed 4 bases and J shed 7 bases, with 17 bases lying between them. The CDR3 loop reads CASSSHLAGEEQYF. The CDR3 nucleotides read TGTGCCAGCAGTTCCCACCTAGCAGGGGAAGAGCAGTACTTC.